Included here is one T cell receptor beta chain sequence, with context. Seattle patients were enrolled while actively infected and followed longitudinally. The CDR3 totals 13 residues. The V gene lost 5 bases and the J gene lost 3 bases, with 8 bases spanning the gap. Germline V gives CDR1 LNHDA, CDR2 SQIVND (reference sequence). This specimen belongs to a study of blood T cell repertoires in COVID-19. Study background: The origin of the acute and convalescent COVID-19 samples was the United States, Italy and Spain. T cells, B-cell-depleted T cells, or PBMCs supplied cDNA or gDNA.

Authors' analysis steps: Amplification of reference gene primers was used by the study to estimate nucleated cell counts. Here immunoSEQ multiplex PCR was the method, and the copy in TCRdb shows in-frame clones only, minus some. V and J calls and clone size follow that table, whereas D and trimming were derived from the DNA. The top ten hold about 8.1% of the sample, which has approximately 150,000 clones, around 85% seen once. The material sequenced was peripheral blood. The TCR was taken from a woman of 80 years or more with COVID-19, enrolled during active disease. The chain uses TRBV19 and TRBJ2-1; TRBD2 is a possible D gene (5 bases). The CDR3 reads CASSSRDYNEQFF. CDR3 nucleotides: TGTGCCAGTAGTTCCCGGGACTACAATGAGCAGTTCTTC. The variable domain in full, completed from reference TRBV19 and TRBJ2-1, reads DGGITQSPKYLFRKEGQNVTLSCEQNLNHDAMYWYRQDPGQGLRLIYYSQIVNDFQKGDIAEGYSVSREKKESFPLTVTSAQKNPTAFYLCASSSRDYNEQFFGPGTRLTVL.